These 29 T cell receptor beta chains share one sample of origin, sequenced in a study of beta chain features in type 1 diabetes. Study results and caveats: TCRB CDR3s were moderately but significantly shorter in Type 1 diabetes patients in all four CD4+ subsets.

The whole isolated RNA underwent reverse transcription, so sequencing captured expressed TCRB transcripts. Sequenced by immunoSEQ multiplex PCR; TCRdb stores in-frame clones only, minus some. The sample holds 250,000 to 300,000 clones; over 11% are singletons and the top ten take 0.015% to 0.02%. For these TCRs, the target antigens are not known. Specimen: naive CD4+ T cells from blood. Every receptor here comes from a man between 25 and 39 years old with type 1 diabetes.

The table lists this clone with a few counts. The V gene is TRBV15, the J gene TRBJ2-1, with a possible D match to TRBD2 (5 bases). Per germline, CDR1 LNHNV and CDR2 YYDKDF (reference sequence). The CDR3 is 15 residues long. The ends were cut back, 3 bases at V and 7 bases at J, with 16 bases in the middle. In nucleotides, the CDR3 is TGTGCCACCAGCAGTAGGGCACTAGTGAGGAATGAGCAGTTCTTC. Translating gives CATSSRALVRNEQFF.

The V and J genes are TRBV7-8 and TRBJ2-7; TRBD1 matches at 8 bases. Germline CDR1 is SGHVS and CDR2 is FQNEAQ. Unmatched junction bases numbered 12, after V lost 0 bases and J lost 2 bases. The CDR3 sequence is 18 residues long. The CDR3 reads CASSLAVRGPGRAYEQYF. The CDR3 region has the DNA TGTGCCAGCAGCTTAGCGGTCAGGGGGCCGGGACGCGCCTACGAGCAGTACTTC. Supplemented by reference TRBV7-8 and TRBJ2-7, the full variable domain reads GAGVSQSPRYKVAKRGQDVALRCDPISGHVSLFWYQQALGQGPEFLTYFQNEAQLDKSGLPSDRFFAERPEGSVSTLKIQRTQQEDSAVYLCASSLAVRGPGRAYEQYFGPGTRLTVT.

The chain carries TRBV15 and TRBJ1-2; TRBD1 might be the D (5 bases). CDR1 is LNHNV and CDR2 is YYDKDF in the germline V gene (reference sequence). V lost 3 bases and J lost 4, with 6 bases in between. This CDR3 contains 12 residues. The DNA of the CDR3 is TGTGCCACCAGCAGTGACAGCTATGGCTACACCTTC. Translation gives CATSSDSYGYTF.

The rearrangement links TRBV30 to TRBJ2-1; 11 bases agree with TRBD2. The CDR3 is made up of 13 amino acids. Looked up from germline, CDR1 is GTSNPN and CDR2 is SVGIG (reference sequence). Trimming removed 4 bases from V and 8 bases from J; junction bases left unmatched: 4. CDR3 amino acids: CAWIAGGPYEQFF. The DNA of the CDR3 is TGTGCCTGGATAGCGGGAGGGCCCTATGAGCAGTTCTTC.

This clone has more than one count but fewer than ten. The J gene is TRBJ2-7, the V gene TRBV7-9; D uncertain. The CDR3 contains 13 residues. V lost 6 bases, J lost 1 base, and 10 bases lay in between. Germline CDR1 SEHNR, CDR2 FQNEAQ (reference sequence). CDR3 loop: CASRPINSYEQYF. The CDR3 region has the DNA TGTGCCAGCAGACCTATAAATTCCTACGAGCAGTACTTC.

The chain links TRBV7-2 to TRBJ2-3; D is unresolved. Per germline, CDR1 SGHTA and CDR2 FQGNSA. The V end was cut by 1 base, the J end by 0 bases, with 8 bases between. This CDR3 has 15 residues. The CDR3 sequence: CASSLVVTSTDTQYF. CDR3 DNA sequence: TGTGCCAGCAGCTTAGTGGTGACTAGCACAGATACGCAGTATTTT.

There are a few counts of this clone. This chain connects TRBV30 to TRBJ1-5; D call uncertain. This CDR3 has 13 amino acids. Germline lookup yields CDR1 GTSNPN and CDR2 SVGIG (reference sequence). V was shortened by 0 bases and J by 4 bases, with 7 bases between the two germline ends. In DNA, the CDR3 is TGTGCCTGGAGTGTACAAACGAATCAGCCCCAGCATTTT. Its protein product is CAWSVQTNQPQHF.

This chain connects TRBV28 to TRBJ2-4; TRBD1 aligns across 7 bases. V shed 6 bases, J shed 6 bases, and the junction held 8 bases outside the gene matches. The CDR3 runs to 14 residues. Per germline, CDR1 MDHEN and CDR2 SYDVKM. CDR3: CASSVPGGVNIQYF. The CDR3 bases are TGTGCCAGCAGCGTTCCAGGGGGAGTAAACATTCAGTACTTC.

This clone was found a few times. This rearrangement joins TRBV18 to TRBJ2-7; perhaps TRBD1 as D (5 bases). Trimming removed 4 bases at V and 6 bases at J, with 16 bases between. Germline loops: CDR1 KGHSH, CDR2 LQKENI. There are 14 residues in the CDR3. CDR3 DNA: TGTGCCAGCTCACGTACAGGTTTTGGCGGCGAGCAGTACTTC. Translation: CASSRTGFGGEQYF.

In its sample, this clone was seen a few times. The V and J genes are TRBV7-2 and TRBJ2-2; D not certain. Germline V gives CDR1 SGHTA, CDR2 FQGNSA. The CDR3 is made up of 14 amino acids. V lost 2 bases, J lost 6 bases, and 10 bases lay in between. The CDR3 region has the DNA TGTGCCAGCAGCTTAAGGCAGGCCGCCGGGGAGCTGTTTTTT. Translated: CASSLRQAAGELFF.

The V and J genes are TRBV5-1 and TRBJ1-1, with D possibly TRBD1 on 6 matching bases. The CDR3 contains 14 residues. Trimming left V 2 bases short and J 1 base short, with 9 bases between. Germline V gives CDR1 SGHRS, CDR2 YFSETQ. CDR3 amino acids: CASSFGGANTEAFF. The DNA for the CDR3 is TGCGCCAGCAGCTTCGGGGGGGCGAACACTGAAGCTTTCTTT.

There are a few counts of this clone. The chain joins TRBV2 to TRBJ1-2; D remains ambiguous. V lost 2 bases and J 5 bases, leaving 9 bases between the germline ends. This CDR3 region has 13 residues. The V gene's germline CDR1 is SNHLY and CDR2 FYNNEI. The CDR3, as DNA: TGTGCCAGCAGTGAAAGCGGGGAGTATGGCTACACCTTC. Its protein product is CASSESGEYGYTF.

The chain recombines TRBV29-1 with TRBJ2-1; 10 nucleotides align to TRBD2. After removal of 4 bases from V and 7 bases from J, the junction contained 4 bases not matched to a gene. The CDR3 has 13 amino acids. Per germline, CDR1 SQVTM and CDR2 ANQGSEA. CDR3 protein: CSVAGTSANEQFF. CDR3 bases: TGCAGCGTTGCAGGGACTAGCGCGAATGAGCAGTTCTTC.

The chain combines TRBV2 with TRBJ1-1, with 8 nucleotides matching TRBD1. This CDR3 spans 14 amino acids. Germline trimming cut 7 bases from V and 5 bases from J; bases unmatched to any gene: 9. Per germline, CDR1 SNHLY and CDR2 FYNNEI. In DNA form, the CDR3 reads TGTGCCAGCACGGGGCAGGGGGCGGGAACTGAAGCTTTCTTT. It is translated as CASTGQGAGTEAFF.

This clone was seen a few times. The CDR3: CASTLFGVPPDTQYF. The CDR3 DNA follows: TGTGCCAGCACCCTATTTGGAGTACCCCCAGATACGCAGTATTTT. V and J are TRBV28 and TRBJ2-3, with no clear D. Germline CDR1 is MDHEN and CDR2 is SYDVKM. Trimming removed 7 bases at V and 4 bases at J, with 18 bases between. The CDR3 is 15 residues long.

The V and J genes are TRBV7-9 and TRBJ2-5, with D possibly being TRBD2 (5 bases). Trimming took 5 bases from V and 7 from J, leaving 14 bases between them. The CDR3 totals 13 residues. In germline, CDR1 is SEHNR, CDR2 FQNEAQ (reference sequence). CDR3 in DNA: TGTGCCAGCAGCATAGACGGTGGAGGGACCCAGTACTTC. Residues: CASSIDGGGTQYF.

This chain links TRBV18 with TRBJ1-5; D perhaps matches TRBD1 (5 bases). The CDR3 length is 15 residues. V lost 2 bases to trimming and J lost 4 bases, with 12 bases between them. Germline CDR1 and CDR2: KGHSH and LQKENI. DNA for the CDR3: TGTGCCAGCTCACCATCGGTCCAGGGAAATCAGCCCCAGCATTTT. Translating it yields CASSPSVQGNQPQHF. The variable domain in full, with the rest retrieved from reference TRBV18 and TRBJ1-5, is NAGVMQNPRHLVRRRGQEARLRCSPMKGHSHVYWYRQLPEEGLKFMVYLQKENIIDESGMPKERFSAEFPKEGPSILRIQQVVRGDSAAYFCASSPSVQGNQPQHFGDGTRLSIL.

This sequence joins TRBV18 and TRBJ2-5; possible D gene TRBD1, 5 bases. Germline V gene data show CDR1 as KGHSH and CDR2 as LQKENI. The V end was cut by 6 bases, the J end by 2 bases, with 10 bases between. The CDR3 extends over 13 amino acids. The CDR3, as DNA: TGTGCCAGCTCGGACGGACAACAAGAGACCCAGTACTTC. Translation: CASSDGQQETQYF.

The rearrangement joins TRBV5-5 to TRBJ2-7; 7 nucleotides match TRBD1. J was trimmed by 3 bases and V by 0 bases; bases with no gene match: 6. The CDR3 length is 15 residues. The V gene's germline CDR1 is SGHKS and CDR2 YYEKEE (reference sequence). In nucleotides, the CDR3 is TGTGCCAGCAGCTTGGCCTCGGGACAGAGCTACGAGCAGTACTTC. Encoded protein: CASSLASGQSYEQYF.

This clone has more than one count but fewer than ten. The J gene is TRBJ2-2, the V gene TRBV9, with 11 bases identical to TRBD2. This CDR3 region has 16 residues. In germline, CDR1 is SGDLS, CDR2 YYNGEE. Losses at the gene ends were 2 bases for V and 8 bases for J; bases not matched to a gene: 8. For the CDR3, the DNA is TGTGCCAGCAGCGTTCATAGCGGGAGGGCCATAGGGGAGCTGTTTTTT. Translating gives CASSVHSGRAIGELFF.

The V call is TRBV28, the J call TRBJ2-7, with D perhaps TRBD2 (7 bases). With 5 bases removed from V and 7 bases from J, the gap between germline ends came to 21 bases. Germline V gene data show CDR1 as MDHEN and CDR2 as SYDVKM. CDR3 length: 15 amino acids. CDR3 DNA sequence: TGTGCCAGCAGTGCACCCGGCGGGAGCGGGACAGAGCAGTACTTC. Protein sequence: CASSAPGGSGTEQYF.

This clone appeared a few times. The chain couples TRBV5-8 to TRBJ2-3; the D is unclear. V was clipped by 7 bases and J by 6 bases, with 6 bases between them. Germline V lookup: CDR1 SGHTS, CDR2 YDEGEE. CDR3 length: 10 amino acids. CDR3 in DNA: TGTGCCAGCCTTGGCGATACGCAGTATTTT. Amino acids: CASLGDTQYF.

The genes are TRBV2 and TRBJ1-2, with 10 nucleotides matching TRBD1. V trimming: 6 bases; J trimming: 2 bases; junction bases outside the gene matches: 3. CDR1 is SNHLY and CDR2 is FYNNEI in the germline V gene. This CDR3 contains 14 residues. The CDR3 loop reads CASRGQGNNYGYTF. CDR3 DNA sequence: TGTGCCAGCAGGGGACAGGGGAACAACTATGGCTACACCTTC.

This clone was seen a few times. The chain joins TRBV28 to TRBJ2-1; possible D gene TRBD2, 6 bases. Trimming cost V 11 bases and J 0 bases, with 20 bases left between them. The CDR3 sequence is 16 residues long. Germline assignment: CDR1 MDHEN and CDR2 SYDVKM. In DNA form, the CDR3 reads TGTGCCCACCGGGGACTCACGGCTGACTCCTACAATGAGCAGTTCTTC. Translation gives CAHRGLTADSYNEQFF.

V and J are TRBV29-1 and TRBJ2-5; D is uncertain. Per germline, CDR1 SQVTM and CDR2 ANQGSEA. Trimming pared 3 bases from V and 4 bases from J, leaving 9 bases between. The CDR3 contains 12 residues. The DNA for the CDR3 is TGCAGCGTTGACTTTTCTCGAGAGACCCAGTACTTC. Protein: CSVDFSRETQYF.

This clone was counted between two and nine times. The V call is TRBV7-9, the J call TRBJ2-7, with D tentatively TRBD2 (6 bases). V gave up 3 bases and J gave up 7 bases, with 10 bases separating them. CDR3 size: 12 residues. The germline gives CDR1 SEHNR, CDR2 FQNEAQ (reference sequence). The CDR3 here is CASSLGGDEQYF. Here the CDR3 DNA reads TGTGCCAGCAGCTTGGGGGGAGATGAGCAGTACTTC.

The rearrangement links TRBV5-4 to TRBJ2-3, with TRBD2 matching 10 bases. V lost 4 bases and J lost 0; bases outside the gene matches: 5. The CDR3 sequence is 16 residues long. Germline CDR1 SGHNT, CDR2 YYREEE (reference sequence). The CDR3 region has the DNA TGTGCCAGCAGCGTACCGGGACTAGCGAGCACAGATACGCAGTATTTT. This encodes CASSVPGLASTDTQYF.

This clone has just a few counts. The rearrangement joins TRBV7-3 to TRBJ2-1, with D possibly being TRBD2 (6 bases). From germline, CDR1 is SGHTA and CDR2 FQGTGA. The CDR3 runs to 13 residues. Trimming cost V 5 bases and J 10 bases, with 15 bases left between them. The CDR3 spells CASSPTSNREQFF. The CDR3 DNA sequence: TGTGCCAGCAGCCCAACTAGCAACAGAGAGCAGTTCTTC.

V and J are TRBV4-1 and TRBJ2-2; 9 bases are shared with TRBD2. This CDR3 is 18 amino acids long. V lost 4 bases to trimming and J lost 5 bases; unmatched junction nucleotides: 14. Germline values: CDR1 MGHRA, CDR2 YSYEKL. The DNA for the CDR3 is TGCGCCAGCAGCCTCCGCCTGGCGGGAGGGCCGATGACCGGGGAGCTGTTTTTT. Protein product: CASSLRLAGGPMTGELFF.